This TCR beta chain derives from a study of blood T cell repertoires in COVID-19 (dated by TCRdb to 2018 to 2020). For the wider study: The collaborator samples originated in the United States, Italy and Spain and spanned the acute and convalescent phases of COVID-19. Samples came from the ongoing ImmuneRACE study (first 160 participants) plus 1,254 subjects from 6 global collaborators. The material from the prospective study consisted of cDNA or gDNA derived from T cells, B-cell-depleted T cells, or PBMCs. Nearly every sample came with metadata listing a de-identified subject ID, COVID-19 status, age in years and sex. Deeply sampled blood TCRbeta repertoires from subjects exposed to, actively infected with, or recovered from COVID-19 were included in the dataset. A freely available public database, intended as a resource for researchers studying the immune response to SARS-CoV-2, is where the repertoires were released. HLA class I and class II types, where available, came from metadata supplied by the sample provider rather than from assay-based typing.

Collaborating institutions collected whole blood in K2EDTA tubes following their own protocols. For TCRbeta analysis, collaborator samples were shipped as frozen whole blood, as isolated PBMCs, or as DNA extracted from either sample type. Relative to germline, V is 2 bases shorter and J is 5 bases shorter, with 15 bases between their ends. Inclusive of the bounding cysteine and phenylalanine, the CDR3 is 15 residues long. The read is trimmed to its CDR3 DNA, 45 bases read in frame from base 1. From the germline V gene, CDR1 is MGHRA and CDR2 is YSYEKL. TCRbeta CDR3 regions were amplified from genomic DNA by means of the immunoSEQ Assay, a bias-controlled multiplex PCR. The source study handled its data this way. The number of nucleated cells in each sample was estimated by amplification of reference gene primers within the assay. To quantify the absolute abundance of each unique TCRbeta CDR3 rearrangement, sequence reads were collapsed and filtered. Productive Simpson clonality was computed per sample as the square root of Simpson's diversity index over productive rearrangements. TCRdb provides this immuneACCESS table in a form limited to in-frame rearrangements. Some clones are lacking; in checked studies, under half of them reflect an unresolved V gene, and why the rest are absent is not known. V and J calls and clone size come straight from that table; D and trimming were deduced from the DNA. This sample gives some 150,000 clones in total; more than 70% of them show up just once. Clones ranked in the top ten supply 7.5% to 8.5% of the sample.

As concerns this clone: Its antigen specificity is not known. Base qualities are missing; no much larger clone stands one base away.

What the research found in general, with its limitations: How much clinical and demographic metadata was included differed by source and by participant, and the metadata was provided uncurated.

Sequencing was performed on peripheral blood. The chain is encoded by TRBV4-1 joined to TRBJ2-5; TRBD2 might be the D gene, on 6 matching bases. The receptor comes from an older woman with acute or convalescent COVID-19. The DNA is TGCGCCAGCAGCCAAAGGGACTCGAGTCAGGAGACCCAGTACTTC. The encoded protein is CASSQRDSSQETQYF.